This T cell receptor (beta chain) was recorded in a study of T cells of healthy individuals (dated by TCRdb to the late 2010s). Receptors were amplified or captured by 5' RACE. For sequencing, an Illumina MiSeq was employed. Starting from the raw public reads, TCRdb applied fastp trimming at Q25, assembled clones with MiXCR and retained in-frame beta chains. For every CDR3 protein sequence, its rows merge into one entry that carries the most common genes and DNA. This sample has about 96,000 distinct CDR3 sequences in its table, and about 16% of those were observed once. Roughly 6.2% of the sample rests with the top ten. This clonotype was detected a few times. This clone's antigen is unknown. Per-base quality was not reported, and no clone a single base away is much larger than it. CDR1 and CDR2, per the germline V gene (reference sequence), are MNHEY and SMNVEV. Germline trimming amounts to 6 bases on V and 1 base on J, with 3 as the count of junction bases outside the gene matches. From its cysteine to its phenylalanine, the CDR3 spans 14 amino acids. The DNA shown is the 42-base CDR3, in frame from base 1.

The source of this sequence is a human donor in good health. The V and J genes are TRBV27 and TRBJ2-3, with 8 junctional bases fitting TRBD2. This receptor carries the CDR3 CASRISGGTDTQYF. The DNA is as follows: TGTGCCAGCAGGATTAGCGGGGGCACAGATACGCAGTATTTT.